These 30 T cell receptor beta chains originate from one sample sequenced in a study of T-cell reconstitution after alpha-beta-depleted transplantation in children. The TCRbeta library incorporated unique molecular identifiers. TCRdb re-derived calls from the PCR reads in MiXCR, one entry per CDR3 protein. The data contain fewer than 350,000 distinct CDR3 sequences, almost 8% of them singletons. These receptors have no identified antigens. Study-wide findings and caveats: Newly produced T cells mostly accounted for T-cell counts and diversity one year post-transplant.

Sequencing used peripheral blood, obtained 360 days after TCRalphabeta/CD19-depleted stem cell transplant. Receptors originate from a female patient aged 2-15 years who had a stem cell transplant for Fanconi anemia, so the T cells may come from the graft donor.

This chain links TRBV11-3 with TRBJ2-1; D is uncertain. From germline, CDR1 is SGHNT and CDR2 YENEEA. With 0 bases removed from V and 5 bases from J, the gap between germline ends came to 14 bases. The length of the CDR3 is 16 residues. The CDR3 spells CASSLEGPGTHNEQFF. CDR3 in DNA: TGTGCCAGCAGCTTAGAAGGTCCAGGCACTCACAATGAGCAGTTCTTC.

There are many counts of this clonotype. J is TRBJ2-1 and V is TRBV5-1; 9 bases fit TRBD2. In germline, CDR1 is SGHRS, CDR2 YFSETQ. The CDR3 has 13 amino acids. With 3 bases clipped from V and 10 bases from J, the junction kept 5 bases outside the gene matches. The CDR3 nucleotides read TGCGCCAGCAGCTCTAGCGGGAAGGGAGAGCAGTTCTTC. Its protein is CASSSSGKGEQFF.

This clonotype has a count of ten or more. V is TRBV2 and J is TRBJ1-4, with D possibly TRBD1 on 5 matching bases. The germline V and J ends were trimmed by 2 bases and 3 bases, with 7 bases remaining between them. This CDR3 is built from 14 residues. From germline, CDR1 is SNHLY and CDR2 FYNNEI. The CDR3 loop reads CASSEWDPNEKLFF. CDR3 nucleotides: TGTGCCAGCAGTGAATGGGACCCTAATGAAAAACTGTTTTTT.

This sequence joins TRBV7-9 and TRBJ1-3, with D perhaps matching TRBD1 (5 bases). Germline V CDR1 and CDR2: SEHNR, FQNEAQ (reference sequence). CDR3 length: 16 residues. Between the trimmed V and J ends, which lost 7 bases and 0 bases, there was a span of 16 bases. CDR3 region: CASTPGSMSSGNTIYF. In nucleotides, the CDR3 is TGTGCCAGCACCCCAGGGAGTATGTCCTCTGGAAACACCATATATTTT.

The V gene is TRBV12-3 or TRBV12-4, the J gene TRBJ2-5, with TRBD2 matching over 10 bases. V was clipped by 5 bases and J by 1 base; unmatched bases: 13. The CDR3 contains 18 residues. CDR3 DNA sequence: TGTGCCAGCAGTCCAGGGCTAGCGGGAGTTGGGGTCCAAGAGACCCAGTACTTC. Amino acid sequence: CASSPGLAGVGVQETQYF.

This clonotype was detected only a few times. V usage is TRBV5-1 and J usage is TRBJ1-1, with D unresolved. V shed 3 bases and J shed 11 bases, with 14 bases lying between them. Per the germline V gene, CDR1 is SGHRS and CDR2 is YFSETQ. This CDR3 is built from 12 residues. CDR3 amino acids: CASSSNNAGAFF. The CDR3 nucleotides are TGCGCCAGCAGCTCAAACAATGCTGGGGCTTTCTTT.

The table lists this clonotype with a few counts. J is TRBJ1-1 and V is TRBV4-1; 8 nucleotides match TRBD1. Germline V gives CDR1 MGHRA, CDR2 YSYEKL. Losses at the gene ends were 1 base for V and 0 bases for J; bases not matched to a gene: 7. This CDR3 has 17 residues. CDR3 in amino acids: CASSQGPGGTLNTEAFF. CDR3 bases: TGCGCCAGCAGCCAAGGTCCAGGGGGCACCCTGAACACTGAAGCTTTCTTT.

This clonotype was observed at least ten times. This rearrangement joins TRBV7-9 to TRBJ2-2; 8 bases fit TRBD2. The CDR3 covers 15 residues. CDR1 SEHNR and CDR2 FQNEAQ come from the germline V gene (reference sequence). The V and J ends lost 4 bases and 0 bases, in that order; junction bases with no gene match: 1. Here the CDR3 reads CASSSGLANTGELFF. CDR3 coding DNA: TGTGCCAGCAGCTCGGGACTAGCGAACACCGGGGAGCTGTTTTTT.

This clonotype was observed many times. This chain connects TRBV27 to TRBJ2-7, with TRBD1 matching over 9 bases. J lost 2 bases, V lost 6 bases, and 2 bases had no gene match. This CDR3 has 13 amino acids. CDR1 and CDR2 (germline): MNHEY, SMNVEV (reference sequence). The CDR3 protein is CASRGTGTYEQYF. The CDR3 bases are TGTGCCAGCAGGGGGACAGGGACCTACGAGCAGTACTTC.

This clonotype appeared many times. This chain connects TRBV5-1 to TRBJ1-3; a possible D gene is TRBD1 (6 bases). Trimming left V 0 bases short and J 0 bases short, with 13 bases between. CDR1 and CDR2 from the germline V gene are SGHRS and YFSETQ. The CDR3 loop spans 17 amino acids. The DNA of the CDR3 is TGCGCCAGCAGCTTGGCCGAGGGGGGCGGCTCTGGAAACACCATATATTTT. Translated, it gives CASSLAEGGGSGNTIYF.

The rearrangement uses TRBV20-1 and TRBJ2-3; 7 positions match TRBD2. The CDR3 totals 15 residues. Trimming took 0 bases from V and 3 from J; bases not matched to a gene: 6. CDR1 is DFQATT, CDR2 SNEGSKA, per germline (reference sequence). The CDR3 DNA follows: TGCAGTGCTAGAGAGCTAGAGCGGGGAACAGATACGCAGTATTTT. Protein product: CSARELERGTDTQYF.

This clonotype was observed at least ten times. The V and J genes are TRBV15 and TRBJ1-5, with a possible D match to TRBD1 (5 bases). Per the germline V gene, CDR1 is LNHNV and CDR2 is YYDKDF (reference sequence). The CDR3 consists of 15 residues. V lost 0 bases, J lost 12 bases, and 18 bases lay in between. As DNA, the CDR3 is TGTGCCACCAGCAGAGATCATACGGACCGGGACCGCCAGCATTTT. This codes for CATSRDHTDRDRQHF.

This clonotype has a count of ten or more. V usage is TRBV18 and J usage is TRBJ2-7; the D is unclear. The V gene lost 3 bases and the J gene lost 4 bases, with 13 bases spanning the gap. The CDR3 consists of 14 residues. CDR1 KGHSH and CDR2 LQKENI come from the germline V gene. The DNA of the CDR3 is TGTGCCAGCTCACCCCTCCCCGGCGCGTACGAGCAGTACTTC. Residues: CASSPLPGAYEQYF.

The rearrangement links TRBV4-2 to TRBJ1-2; D call uncertain. V lost 4 bases, J lost 4 bases, and 10 bases lay in between. This CDR3 is built from 13 residues. Germline values: CDR1 LGHNA, CDR2 YNFKEQ. Here the CDR3 reads CASSPGVLYGYTF. Here the CDR3 DNA reads TGTGCCAGCAGCCCCGGGGTCCTCTATGGCTACACCTTC.

The sample holds a few counts of this clonotype. The chain recombines TRBV7-2 with TRBJ1-5; D remains ambiguous. CDR1 and CDR2 (germline): SGHTA, FQGNSA. This CDR3 has 16 amino acids. Trimming pared 7 bases from V and 6 bases from J, leaving 22 bases between. In DNA form, the CDR3 reads TGTGCCAGCACCCCCGACGGGGATTTTGTGGGTCAGCCCCAGCATTTT. Protein: CASTPDGDFVGQPQHF. The full variable domain, with the rest looked up from reference TRBV7-2 and TRBJ1-5, is GAGVSQSPSNKVTEKGKDVELRCDPISGHTALYWYRQSLGQGLEFLIYFQGNSAPDKSGLPSDRFSAERTGGSVSTLTIQRTQQEDSAVYLCASTPDGDFVGQPQHFGDGTRLSIL.

This clonotype was seen at least ten times. The V gene is TRBV3-1, the J gene TRBJ2-5; D gene uncertain. V was pared by 2 bases and J by 4 bases, with 14 bases between. CDR3 size: 15 residues. The V gene's germline CDR1 is LGHDT and CDR2 YNNKEL (reference sequence). CDR3 loop: CASSQFLPDGETQYF. The CDR3 DNA is TGTGCCAGCAGCCAATTTCTCCCCGACGGAGAGACCCAGTACTTC.

This clonotype was picked up a small number of times. This rearrangement joins TRBV6-5 to TRBJ2-6, with D possibly TRBD2 on 6 matching bases. Trimming took 2 bases from V and 1 from J, leaving 18 bases between them. Germline CDR1 reads MNHEY; CDR2 reads SVGAGI. CDR3 size: 19 residues. CDR3 sequence: CASSYLRDSRSSGANVLTF. The CDR3, as DNA: TGTGCCAGCAGTTACCTCAGGGACTCCCGATCATCTGGGGCCAACGTCCTGACTTTC.

This clonotype was counted at least ten times. CDR3 DNA: TGTGCCAGCACCCTAGGGTGGCAGGGGAGGGCCGGGGAGCTGTTTTTT. This translates into CASTLGWQGRAGELFF. This chain connects TRBV12-3 or TRBV12-4 to TRBJ2-2; tentatively, D is TRBD2 (7 bases). The germline V and J ends were trimmed by 7 bases and 6 bases, with 21 bases remaining between them. The CDR3 loop spans 16 amino acids.

A few counts support this clonotype. The chain couples TRBV6-5 to TRBJ1-2; D may be TRBD1 (6 bases). Trimming stripped 4 bases from V and 8 bases from J, with 14 bases between. Germline V gene lookup returns CDR1 MNHEY and CDR2 SVGAGI. The CDR3 covers 13 residues. CDR3 residues: CASSFTGSDGYTF. The CDR3 DNA reads TGTGCCAGCAGTTTTACAGGGTCGGACGGCTACACCTTC.

This clonotype was counted at least ten times. In DNA, the CDR3 is TGTGCCAGCAGTTTATTGGGCAATGAGCAGTTCTTC. It encodes CASSLLGNEQFF. J is TRBJ2-1 and V is TRBV12-3 or TRBV12-4, with no clear D. V dropped 2 bases and J dropped 6 bases, with 5 bases sitting between them. This CDR3 region has 12 residues.

The table lists this clonotype with a few counts. V gene TRBV7-6 combines with J gene TRBJ2-3, with D possibly being TRBD2 (5 bases). V lost 5 bases and J lost 2, with 14 bases in between. This CDR3 is 15 amino acids long. Germline CDR1 SGHVS, CDR2 FNYEAQ. The CDR3 DNA follows: TGTGCCAGCAGCACGAGGGATTCCACCACAGATACGCAGTATTTT. Translation gives CASSTRDSTTDTQYF. Using reference TRBV7-6 and TRBJ2-3 for the parts outside the CDR3, the full variable domain is GAGVSQSPRYKVTKRGQDVALRCDPISGHVSLYWYRQALGQGPEFLTYFNYEAQQDKSGLPNDRFSAERPEGSISTLTIQRTEQRDSAMYRCASSTRDSTTDTQYFGPGTRLTVL.

This clonotype was observed many times. The V and J genes are TRBV20-1 and TRBJ2-3; possible D gene TRBD2, 5 bases. Germline CDR1 reads DFQATT; CDR2 reads SNEGSKA (reference sequence). Trimming shortened V by 0 bases and J by 4 bases, and 23 bases separated the two germline ends. The length of the CDR3 is 18 residues. Here the CDR3 reads CSARDLMGTDSFPDTQYF. DNA of the CDR3: TGCAGTGCTAGAGATCTTATGGGAACGGACTCCTTCCCAGATACGCAGTATTTT.

Many counts were recorded for this clonotype. The chain is built from TRBV12-3 or TRBV12-4 and TRBJ2-2, with unresolved D. The CDR3 sequence is 15 residues long. Between the trimmed V and J ends, which lost 2 bases and 0 bases, there was a span of 7 bases. For the CDR3, the DNA is TGTGCCAGCAGTTTACCCTTGTCGAACACCGGGGAGCTGTTTTTT. It yields the protein CASSLPLSNTGELFF.

This clonotype was observed a few times. The chain is built from TRBV7-8 and TRBJ1-1; no clear D. The CDR3 sequence is 13 residues long. Germline assignment: CDR1 SGHVS and CDR2 FQNEAQ. Trimming shortened V by 1 base and J by 7 bases, and 10 bases separated the two germline ends. The CDR3 DNA is TGTGCCAGCAGCTTAGGAGCCAGCGGTGAAGCTTTCTTT. It is translated as CASSLGASGEAFF.

This clonotype was seen at least ten times. The junction shows a germline mismatch at one end, possibly a read error. The rearrangement joins TRBV30 to TRBJ2-1, with 9 bases identical to TRBD2. The germline gives CDR1 GTSNPN, CDR2 SVGIG (reference sequence). The CDR3 runs to 17 residues. The CDR3, as DNA: TGTGCCTGGAGTCCTCGTCGTCTAGCGGGATCCTACAATGAGCGGTTCTTC. The encoded protein is CAWSPRRLAGSYNERFF.

V is TRBV11-2 and J is TRBJ1-3; D remains ambiguous. CDR1 and CDR2 (germline): SGHAT, FQNNGV. The CDR3 length is 12 residues. The ends were cut back, 2 bases at V and 4 bases at J, with 3 bases in the middle. The CDR3 loop reads CASSLYGNTIYF. The DNA of the CDR3 is TGTGCCAGCAGCTTATACGGAAACACCATATATTTT.

In this sample, this clonotype turned up many times. The chain combines TRBV5-1 with TRBJ1-2; 8 bases fit TRBD1. Germline V gene data show CDR1 as SGHRS and CDR2 as YFSETQ. This CDR3 has 14 residues. J was trimmed by 5 bases and V by 0 bases; bases with no gene match: 3. The CDR3 spells CASSLDRDRYGYTF. CDR3 DNA sequence: TGCGCCAGCAGCTTGGACCGGGACAGGTATGGCTACACCTTC.

This clonotype has at least ten counts. V is TRBV28 and J is TRBJ2-1; TRBD2 matches 7 bases. V gave up 1 base and J gave up 2 bases; unmatched junction bases: 5. The germline gives CDR1 MDHEN, CDR2 SYDVKM. This CDR3 spans 16 amino acids. Written as DNA, the CDR3 is TGTGCCAGCAGTTTATTTTCGGGAGGACCCTACAATGAGCAGTTCTTC. This gives the protein CASSLFSGGPYNEQFF.

The gene calls are TRBV7-6 and TRBJ2-2; perhaps TRBD1 as D (5 bases). Germline CDR1 reads SGHVS; CDR2 reads FNYEAQ. Deletions cut 1 base from V and 3 bases from J, with 9 bases between. CDR3 length equals 15 residues. The CDR3 nucleotides are TGTGCCAGCAGCTTAGGGGGCAGGGACACCGGGGAGCTGTTTTTT. It yields the protein CASSLGGRDTGELFF.

This clonotype has at least ten counts. This chain joins TRBV20-1 and TRBJ2-1, with unresolved D. V lost 3 bases and J 8 bases, leaving 17 bases between the germline ends. Germline lookup yields CDR1 DFQATT and CDR2 SNEGSKA (reference sequence). The CDR3 contains 14 residues. The chain's CDR3 is CSASGNFGFYEQFF. In DNA, the CDR3 is TGCAGTGCTAGCGGAAATTTTGGATTCTATGAGCAGTTCTTC.